These 30 T cell receptor beta chains came from one sample sequenced in a study of long-term antiretroviral therapy in people with HIV (dated by TCRdb to the early 2020s). The immunoSEQ hsTCRB v3.0 assay was used at survey level resolution to sequence the TRB variable region. TCRdb limited this immuneACCESS table to in-frame rearrangements with V and J called. A share of clones is missing; checked studies link under half to unresolved V genes, and the rest is unexplained. In all, the sample holds 6,000 to 8,500 clones, and roughly 80% of those were seen once. The ten largest make up about 14% of the sample. Sequences were derived from unsorted PBMCs, sampled 2.5 to 2.7 years before starting antiretroviral therapy. The origin of the receptors is a man aged 35-49 years with HIV.

This chain joins TRBV9 and TRBJ2-1, with D perhaps matching TRBD2 (6 bases). V shed 6 bases and J shed 10 bases, with 23 bases lying between them. This CDR3 region has 15 residues. Germline CDR1 reads SGDLS; CDR2 reads YYNGEE. For the CDR3, the DNA is TGTGCCAGCACCCTGGGGAGTGAGACTCGGGGGGAGCAGTTCTTC. It codes for CASTLGSETRGEQFF.

The chain links TRBV14 to TRBJ2-7; D not resolved. Germline-derived CDR1 and CDR2 are SGHDN and FVKESK. V shed 1 base and J shed 4 bases, with 2 bases lying between them. This CDR3 contains 11 residues. CDR3 amino acids: CASSQGYEQYF. Written as DNA, the CDR3 is TGTGCCAGCAGCCAAGGTTACGAGCAGTACTTC.

The rearrangement links TRBV4-2 to TRBJ1-2, with D tentatively TRBD1 (6 bases). The CDR3 loop spans 13 amino acids. Looked up from germline, CDR1 is LGHNA and CDR2 is YNFKEQ. Trimming pared 4 bases from V and 4 bases from J, leaving 10 bases between. CDR3 amino acids: CASSPGDGYGYTF. DNA for the CDR3: TGTGCCAGCAGCCCAGGGGACGGCTATGGCTACACCTTC.

CDR3 in DNA: TGTGCCAGCAGTGATGCTAGGACAGGGAGGGACTATGGCTACACCTTC. Its protein product is CASSDARTGRDYGYTF. The chain combines TRBV6-1 with TRBJ1-2, with 8 bases fitting TRBD1. Per the germline V gene, CDR1 is MNHNS and CDR2 is SASEGT. The CDR3 has 16 amino acids. The V and J ends lost 3 bases and 3 bases, in that order; junction bases with no gene match: 9.

In DNA, the CDR3 is TGTGCCAGCAGCCTTGGGGGAGGGACTGAAGCTTTCTTT. Translation gives CASSLGGGTEAFF. The J gene is TRBJ1-1, the V gene TRBV13; weak D call: TRBD1 (5 bases). From germline, CDR1 is PRHDT and CDR2 FYEKMQ (reference sequence). Trimming took off 5 bases at V and 5 bases at J, with 12 bases between the two ends. This CDR3 comprises 13 residues.

The chain employs TRBV7-9 and TRBJ1-4, with D possibly TRBD1 on 5 matching bases. Trimming left V 0 bases short and J 7 bases short, with 21 bases between. The CDR3 covers 18 residues. CDR1 and CDR2 from the germline V gene are SEHNR and FQNEAQ (reference sequence). CDR3 bases: TGTGCCAGCAGCTTAGCGAGGAAAGGGACGGTTGGTGCTGAAAAACTGTTTTTT. Translation: CASSLARKGTVGAEKLFF.

The V and J genes are TRBV7-6 and TRBJ2-7; TRBD1 aligns across 11 bases. The junction had 12 bases not matched to a gene; V was cut back by 2 bases and J by 6 bases. Germline V gene lookup returns CDR1 SGHVS and CDR2 FNYEAQ. The length of the CDR3 is 17 residues. The DNA for the CDR3 is TGTGCCAGCAGCTTAACGCCCGGACAGGGGGCTTCTCTCGAGCAGTACTTC. It codes for CASSLTPGQGASLEQYF.

A few counts support this clone. This chain joins TRBV7-9 and TRBJ1-5; 8 bases map to TRBD1. Per the germline V gene, CDR1 is SEHNR and CDR2 is FQNEAQ (reference sequence). This CDR3 spans 17 amino acids. Trimming cost V 6 bases and J 1 base; bases outside gene matches: 11. CDR3: CASSRTGGDESNQPQHF. CDR3 DNA sequence: TGTGCCAGCAGTAGAACAGGGGGGGACGAGAGCAATCAGCCCCAGCATTTT.

This clone was picked up one time. The chain couples TRBV19 to TRBJ2-3; D may be TRBD1 (6 bases). V dropped 5 bases and J dropped 2 bases, with 23 bases sitting between them. Germline V CDR1 and CDR2: LNHDA, SQIVND (reference sequence). The CDR3 runs to 18 residues. The chain's CDR3 is CASSSYSDRKLHTDTQYF. For the CDR3, the DNA is TGTGCCAGTAGTTCATACTCGGACAGAAAATTACACACAGATACGCAGTATTTT.

CDR3: CASSLFYQNTEAFF. DNA for the CDR3: TGTGCCAGCAGCTTATTTTACCAGAACACTGAAGCTTTCTTT. The rearrangement joins TRBV7-2 to TRBJ1-1; D remains ambiguous. CDR1 is SGHTA, CDR2 FQGNSA, per germline. The CDR3 is made up of 14 amino acids. The V and J ends lost 2 bases and 1 base respectively, with 8 bases between them.

The chain joins TRBV7-6 to TRBJ1-6; no definite D call. There are 15 residues in the CDR3. Trimming left V 1 base short and J 0 bases short, with 4 bases between. From germline, CDR1 is SGHVS and CDR2 FNYEAQ. DNA of the CDR3: TGTGCCAGCAGCTTAGAGAGCTCCTATAATTCACCCCTCCACTTT. This codes for CASSLESSYNSPLHF.

The chain carries TRBV11-3 and TRBJ1-1; D is undetermined. The CDR3 runs 13 residues. Trimming removed 5 bases at V and 3 bases at J, with 10 bases between. Looked up from germline, CDR1 is SGHNT and CDR2 is YENEEA. This CDR3 reads CASSRGWDTEAFF. The DNA of the CDR3 is TGTGCCAGCAGCCGCGGGTGGGACACTGAAGCTTTCTTT. The full variable domain, rest sourced from reference TRBV11-3 and TRBJ1-1, is EAGVVQSPRYKIIEKKQPVAFWCNPISGHNTLYWYLQNLGQGPELLIRYENEEAVDDSQLPKDRFSAERLKGVDSTLKIQPAELGDSAVYLCASSRGWDTEAFFGQGTRLTVV.

The rearrangement uses TRBV12-5 and TRBJ2-7; 9 bases map to TRBD1. Per germline, CDR1 LGHNT and CDR2 FRNRAP. The trim removed 5 bases at V and 1 base at J, leaving 3 bases unmatched. CDR3 length: 14 residues. The CDR3 loop is CASGPGTGSYEQYF. The CDR3 nucleotides read TGTGCTAGTGGTCCCGGGACAGGGTCCTACGAGCAGTACTTC.

V usage is TRBV6-1 and J usage is TRBJ2-3, with 7 bases matching TRBD1. Per germline, CDR1 MNHNS and CDR2 SASEGT. The CDR3 contains 14 residues. V shed 1 base and J 3 bases; nucleotides not matched to a gene: 1. Here the CDR3 DNA reads TGTGCCAGCAGTGAAGACAGGGGAACAGATACGCAGTATTTT. It translates to CASSEDRGTDTQYF.

The chain couples TRBV2 to TRBJ2-2, with 10 positions matching TRBD2. The CDR3 extends over 16 amino acids. Germline-derived CDR1 and CDR2 are SNHLY and FYNNEI. V shed 3 bases, J shed 5 bases, and the junction held 6 bases outside the gene matches. The DNA for the CDR3 is TGTGCCAGCAGTGATTGGGCTAGCGGGGGTACCGGGGAGCTGTTTTTT. Its translation is CASSDWASGGTGELFF.

The chain links TRBV5-1 to TRBJ2-3; the D gene could be TRBD1 or TRBD2 (5 bases each). Germline CDR1 SGHRS, CDR2 YFSETQ. The CDR3 totals 15 residues. The V and J ends lost 3 bases and 4 bases respectively, with 15 bases between them. CDR3 DNA: TGCGCCAGCAGCTCCCGGGACCCGACGGCAGATACGCAGTATTTT. Translated: CASSSRDPTADTQYF. Looking up the rest from reference TRBV5-1 and TRBJ2-3 gives the full variable domain: KAGVTQTPRYLIKTRGQQVTLSCSPISGHRSVSWYQQTPGQGLQFLFEYFSETQRNKGNFPGRFSGRQFSNSRSEMNVSTLELGDSALYLCASSSRDPTADTQYFGPGTRLTVL.

The gene calls are TRBV4-1 and TRBJ2-7; D is uncertain. Trimming cost V 0 bases and J 6 bases, with 9 bases left between them. CDR1 MGHRA and CDR2 YSYEKL come from the germline V gene. This CDR3 has 13 amino acids. CDR3 bases: TGCGCCAGCAGCCAAGAGGAGCGCGGCGAGCAGTACTTC. It is translated as CASSQEERGEQYF.

The gene calls are TRBV29-1 and TRBJ2-7; 9 bases align to TRBD1. The CDR3 contains 12 residues. Germline V gene sequence: CDR1 SQVTM, CDR2 ANQGSEA. The V gene end was trimmed by 4 bases and the J gene end by 4 bases; junction bases not matched to a gene: 2. The CDR3 is CSVGGQGYEQYF. Here the CDR3 DNA reads TGCAGCGTTGGGGGACAGGGTTACGAGCAGTACTTC.

This clone came up a few times. The chain joins TRBV6-5 to TRBJ2-3, with unresolved D. Germline lookup yields CDR1 MNHEY and CDR2 SVGAGI. Trimming left V 2 bases short and J 4 bases short, with 4 bases between. This CDR3 spans 12 amino acids. In DNA, the CDR3 is TGTGCCAGCAGTTACCGTCCAGATACGCAGTATTTT. Encoded protein: CASSYRPDTQYF.

This chain links TRBV5-1 with TRBJ2-7, with 14 bases lining up with TRBD2. The germline CDR1 and CDR2 sequences are SGHRS and YFSETQ. V lost 6 bases and J lost 0; bases outside the gene matches: 11. CDR3 length: 18 amino acids. The CDR3 is CASTLGLAGGTSSYEQYF. CDR3 DNA sequence: TGCGCCAGCACCTTAGGACTAGCGGGGGGTACCAGCTCCTACGAGCAGTACTTC.

The chain links TRBV4-3 to TRBJ1-2; D is ambiguous. Germline V lookup: CDR1 LGHNA, CDR2 YSLEER. CDR3 length: 16 residues. Trimming pared 0 bases from V and 0 bases from J, leaving 11 bases between. Here the CDR3 DNA reads TGCGCCAGCAGCCAAGATAGAGGGCCAGCTAACTATGGCTACACCTTC. Encoded protein: CASSQDRGPANYGYTF.

In its sample, this clone was seen once. This chain uses TRBV9 with TRBJ1-1, with 7 bases lining up with TRBD1. The V gene's germline CDR1 is SGDLS and CDR2 YYNGEE. The CDR3 covers 15 residues. The trim removed 0 bases at V and 6 bases at J, leaving 8 bases unmatched. In DNA, the CDR3 is TGTGCCAGCAGCGTAGGTCCCCAGGGGGGCCCTGAAGCTTTCTTT. It specifies CASSVGPQGGPEAFF.

CDR3 sequence (DNA): TGTGCCAGCAGTTGGGGCGACAGCTCCTACGAGCAGTACTTC. Its protein product is CASSWGDSSYEQYF. The rearrangement links TRBV6-1 to TRBJ2-7; weak D call: TRBD1 (5 bases). Germline CDR1 reads MNHNS; CDR2 reads SASEGT. This CDR3 has 14 residues. V gave up 5 bases and J gave up 0 bases, with 11 bases separating them.

This rearrangement joins TRBV9 to TRBJ1-3; no clear D. Germline-derived CDR1 and CDR2 are SGDLS and YYNGEE. Trimming cost V 0 bases and J 1 base, with 8 bases left between them. The CDR3 contains 15 residues. CDR3: CASSVVADSGNTIYF. DNA of the CDR3: TGTGCCAGCAGCGTAGTTGCGGATTCTGGAAACACCATATATTTT.

This clone was seen only once. The chain carries TRBV18 and TRBJ2-5; 8 positions match TRBD1. CDR3 length: 15 residues. Per germline, CDR1 KGHSH and CDR2 LQKENI. V dropped 3 bases and J dropped 1; count of bases not matched to a gene: 4. As DNA, the CDR3 is TGTGCCAGCTCACCGGGACAGGTGGGCCAAGAGACCCAGTACTTC. Its protein is CASSPGQVGQETQYF.

The chain recombines TRBV19 with TRBJ1-5, with no clear D. The CDR3 sequence is 15 residues long. V lost 3 bases and J lost 7, with 16 bases in between. The V gene's germline CDR1 is LNHDA and CDR2 SQIVND (reference sequence). The CDR3 nucleotides are TGTGCCAGTAGTATTTCTCCCACCCCCGTCCAGCCCCAGCATTTT. Its protein is CASSISPTPVQPQHF.

This clone was recorded a few times. The V gene is TRBV9, the J gene TRBJ1-5; tentatively, D is TRBD1 (6 bases). Trimming shortened V by 4 bases and J by 7 bases, and 18 bases separated the two germline ends. Germline V CDR1 and CDR2: SGDLS, YYNGEE. The CDR3 runs 15 residues. The CDR3 sequence: CASSPDGVQGQPQHF. The CDR3 bases are TGTGCCAGCAGCCCCGACGGGGTCCAGGGGCAGCCCCAGCATTTT.

This rearrangement joins TRBV7-2 to TRBJ1-6, with D possibly being TRBD1 (6 bases). In germline, CDR1 is SGHTA, CDR2 FQGNSA. The CDR3 spans 17 residues. V lost 1 base, J lost 3 bases, and 13 bases lay in between. The CDR3 DNA follows: TGTGCCAGCAGCTTAGATGCAGGGGCGCGCTATAATTCACCCCTCCACTTT. It encodes CASSLDAGARYNSPLHF.

The chain links TRBV29-1 to TRBJ2-7; TRBD2 is a possible D gene (7 bases). The CDR3 contains 15 residues. Looked up from germline, CDR1 is SQVTM and CDR2 is ANQGSEA. Deletions cut 0 bases from V and 3 bases from J, with 15 bases between. CDR3 sequence: CSVEEGGGYNYEQYF. CDR3 coding DNA: TGCAGCGTTGAAGAGGGAGGGGGTTATAACTACGAGCAGTACTTC.

This clone was observed once. The chain employs TRBV9 and TRBJ2-3, with 8 bases identical to TRBD2. The CDR3 loop spans 15 amino acids. Germline CDR1 SGDLS, CDR2 YYNGEE. Trimming took 0 bases from V and 5 from J; bases not matched to a gene: 5. In DNA form, the CDR3 reads TGTGCCAGCAGCGTAGACCCCGGGGGGGGAGATACGCAGTATTTT. Amino acid sequence: CASSVDPGGGDTQYF.